Included here is one TCR beta chain sequence, with context. Its antigen has not been determined. Base-call qualities are not available, and no considerably larger clone is one nucleotide away. The data stem from a study of cytomegalovirus exposure and HLA in healthy donors (dated by TCRdb to the late 2010s). Study-wide context: An earlier analysis of roughly 570 of the donors reported approximately 260 Gb of sequence data and roughly 120 million unique TCR beta sequences obtained from about 179 million T cells. Donor age, sex, ethnicity and CMV serostatus were compiled alongside the repertoire data. The study was designed to test whether signatures of past pathogen exposure could be identified by cataloging public T cell receptors. Typing coverage varied by locus: roughly 620-640 donors for A, B, C, DRB1 and DQB1; more than 500 for DQA1; about 570 for DPA1; 450 to 480 for DPB1. An earlier analysis of 587 of the donors applied high-throughput TCR beta sequencing to assess whether each TCR beta V gene segment acted as functional or pseudogenic. Along with the roughly 610-subject first cohort, a separate validation cohort of 120 different subjects was used. High-throughput TCR immunosequencing, statistical association of individual TCRs with disease status, and machine learning were combined to predict cytomegalovirus infection status. A later analysis re-examined previously published TCR beta repertoires from roughly 720 donors and added high-resolution HLA genotyping to investigate patterns of TCR occurrence. Every discovery cohort repertoire had been produced on one sequencing platform. An early release covering 500 to 750 HLA-typed donors comprised 250 to 350 gigabases of sequencing data and approximately 85 million unique TCR sequences. A later genetic analysis took genome-wide SNP genotypes for about three fifths of the 666 donors and used that subset as a discovery cohort. About five DR-DQ haplotypes were handled as single units for association and clustering, since linkage in the cohort was strong. The T cell repertoires of 666 subjects were profiled by immunosequencing and related to cytomegalovirus serostatus. Class I and class II HLA loci were covered by the typing at four-digit resolution. On average, roughly 200,000 unique TCR beta nucleotide sequences were sequenced per donor among a few hundred genotyped donors of the cohort, with approximately 18% of those sequences being non-productive. Rather than drawing on any new phenotypic data, the later analysis identified candidate immune exposures from TCR beta sequences and the way those sequences occurred across donors. Of the roughly 400 genotyped donors, over 65% fell in the genetic ancestry cluster associated with self-reported Caucasian donors.

The cohort was made up of approximately 670 healthy bone marrow donors. At the time of sampling, every cohort member was nominally healthy, though immune exposures that went unrecorded were likely present. The donor was CMV seronegative and belonged to the group of 380 or so seronegative cohort members. A peripheral blood sample was collected from each donor, and TCR beta sequencing was performed on peripheral blood mononuclear cells. Genomic DNA was extracted from the blood cell samples with the Qiagen DNeasy Blood Extraction Kit. The study at large found these results: A further reported finding was that TCR beta sequences accurately predicted the HLA-A and HLA-B alleles for most subjects in the first cohort. In a later analysis, 16,951 TCR beta sequences were associated with specific HLA alleles at a false discovery rate of 0.05. Most TCR sequences were observed very rarely across donors, whereas some public TCRs were present in many individuals. A later genetic analysis reported fewer N-insertions in productive TCRs among donors in an Asian-associated ancestry cluster than the roughly 620-donor mean. Some IMGT-functional V segments, including TRBV6-2 and TRBV6-3, could not be distinguished by the 87-base-pair reads and were therefore excluded. Linkage disequilibrium might explain the correlated functional status among segregating V segments, but an unknown experimental factor could not be ruled out. The study listed 164 TCR beta chains as associated with cytomegalovirus. According to the authors, the approach could potentially be generalized to other disease states and immunological phenotypes. In vitro tests confirmed that three of the cytomegalovirus-associated TCR beta chains recognize cytomegalovirus antigens. In a later genetic analysis, a missense DCLRE1C variant was associated with V-gene and J-gene trimming of TCR beta chains, and the association was replicated in an independent cohort. This cohort had only TCR beta chains sequenced, and the lack of alpha or paired-chain data limited which features could be detected. In a later analysis, most CMV-associated TCR beta chains were found to appear HLA-restricted, with HLA associations seemingly driven largely by CMV exposure. The earlier analysis of fewer than 750 of the donors excluded 15 to 20 rarely observed V segments, including chromosome 9 orphons, because counts were too low. An earlier analysis of approximately 590 of the donors showed that most TCR beta V segments appeared in productive rearrangements either about 87% or about 30% of the time, which broadly matched IMGT annotations. In a later analysis, TCR association rates were found to vary across HLA loci, with the most associated TCRs seen for DRB1 alleles and the fewest for HLA-C alleles. The only immune exposure information available for the cohort was CMV serostatus. The classifier was reported to diagnose cytomegalovirus status with high specificity and sensitivity in both the original cohort and the validation cohort. In a later analysis, HLA-associated TCR beta chains were found to be more clonally expanded and to have lower generation probabilities than equally common non-associated chains. Presence/absence analyses assumed roughly uniform sequencing depth across donors, an assumption that may not hold. Several of the top co-occurrence clusters appeared to be linked to parvovirus B19, influenza, CMV and Epstein-Barr virus, according to a later analysis. The sequencing pipeline was judged likely to have produced a cluster of highly shared sequence variants as a technical artifact. Strong co-occurrence of HLA alleles, especially DR and DQ, made assigning TCR associations to individual alleles difficult. Because some donors lacked HLA typing at each locus, the association tests relied only on the typed subset.

From its cysteine to its phenylalanine, the CDR3 spans 16 amino acids. The sequence is cut down to CDR3 DNA, 48 bases in frame from base 1. Trimming costs V 5 bases and J 4 bases, and their ends lie 20 bases apart. The CDR1 and CDR2 encoded by the germline V gene are LGHNA and YNFKEQ. The library was made by the immunoSEQ multiplex PCR assay. A mixture of 60 forward primers for TCR Vbeta segments and 13 reverse primers for TCR Jbeta segments was used in the multiplex PCR. The CDR3 region of rearranged TCR beta genes was amplified from genomic DNA by a multiplex PCR assay. The amplified TCR beta libraries were sequenced on the Illumina HiSeq System as 87-base-pair reads. Under the source paper's analysis protocol: Across the 670 or so repertoires, a later analysis counted tens of millions of unique TCR beta chains, roughly 11 million of which were shared by at least two donors. A nearest-neighbor algorithm error-corrected the raw reads and collapsed the reads into unique sequences, merging closely related sequences to remove PCR and sequencing errors. V, D and J gene segments were assigned by aligning CDR3 sequences to IMGT reference sequences. For a sequence to be retained, a match of at least six nucleotides to both a V gene segment and a J gene segment was required. Rearrangements were classified as productive when the CDR3 lacked stop codons and remained in frame with V and J, and all other rearrangements were classified as non-productive. CDR3 was defined by IMGT convention, running from the second conserved V-encoded cysteine to the conserved J-encoded phenylalanine. The earlier analysis of some 550 of the donors excluded any sequence lacking an unambiguous match to a single V gene segment. In an earlier analysis of several hundred of the donors, V segments were called functional above 56.7% productive rearrangements and were called segregating when the between-donor standard deviation exceeded 5%. A statistical classification framework was built for diagnosing cytomegalovirus status from the catalog of TCR beta chain sequences. In a later analysis, TCR nucleotide sequences were compared against IMGT/GENE-DB human TR gene sequences so that V and J genes could be assigned. The TCRdist pipeline was used in a later analysis to assign CDR3 sequences and most-parsimonious VDJ recombination scenarios. A later analysis defined each TCR beta chain by its CDR3 amino acid sequence plus V-gene family, and excluded reads lacking a unique V-gene family. To address suspected cross-contamination and a sequencing artifact, a later analysis removed a few hundred highly shared, low-generation-probability nucleotide sequences. In a later analysis, a clonal expansion index was calculated for each public chain from normalized within-repertoire ranks of inferred template counts. In a later analysis, generation probabilities were computed with a VDJ recombination model fitted to out-of-frame rearrangements, and the resulting probabilities were checked against IGoR. In a later analysis, hypergeometric tests were used to score TCR-TCR, TCR-HLA and TCR-CMV co-occurrence, with a repertoire-size bias correction applied to TCR pairs. To estimate false discovery rates, a later analysis permuted the HLA or CMV assignments 20 times. In a later analysis, co-occurring TCRs were grouped using DBSCAN, and TCRdist sequence similarity was added for clustering within HLA-allele-positive subsets. Repertoires with fewer than 30,000 or more than 120,000 public chains, plus five repertoires with anomalous nucleotide sharing, were excluded from co-occurrence clustering. In TCRdb, the immuneACCESS table is reduced to in-frame sequences with V and J assigned. These tables do not hold every clone; where another copy was compared, an unresolved V gene accounts for under half, and the others remain unexplained. The DNA was the basis for D and trimming; V, J and clone size are from that table. In all, the sample holds approximately 77,000 clones, and roughly four fifths of those were seen once. Of the sample, less than 4.5% falls within the top ten clones.

Sample: PBMCs. This receptor was identified in a man aged 40-50 years in good health and CMV-seronegative. The chain was built from TRBV4-2 and TRBJ1-1; matching of 5 bases hints at TRBD1 as the D gene. The CDR3 region: CASSAKVSGGGTEAFF. Here is the DNA: TGTGCCAGCAGCGCCAAGGTGTCGGGGGGTGGCACTGAAGCTTTCTTT.